What follows are 24 T cell receptor beta chains derived from one specimen sequenced in a study of human T cells and chemical hapten exposure. From the RACE reads, TCRdb called clonotypes with MiXCR, one entry per CDR3 protein. The sample yields under 200,000 distinct CDR3 sequences, roughly 30% seen once. Time point meaning: pre-sensitization, week 0. Treatment in this sample: therapeutic diphenylcyclopropenone sensitization with weekly scalp DPC. Material: whole blood, obtained in connection with sensitization to the hapten diphenylcyclopropenone (DPC). The receptors shown here come from a woman aged 30 to 39 with alopecia areata. Some clones in this sample may be carry-over from other donors' samples.

In its sample, this clonotype was seen a few times. The V call is TRBV29-1, the J call TRBJ2-7; D tentatively fits TRBD1 or TRBD2 (5 bases each). Germline CDR1 and CDR2: SQVTM and ANQGSEA. Trimming removed 6 bases from V and 2 bases from J, with 14 bases in between. The CDR3 is made up of 13 amino acids. CDR3 sequence: CSVRGATPYEQYF. In nucleotides, the CDR3 is TGCAGCGTAAGGGGAGCAACCCCCTACGAGCAGTACTTC.

This chain joins TRBV28 and TRBJ2-2; D remains unclear. From germline, CDR1 is MDHEN and CDR2 SYDVKM. CDR3 length: 15 residues. Trimming left V 1 base short and J 6 bases short, with 12 bases between. The CDR3 DNA follows: TGTGCCAGCAGTTTATTACTAAGGGTAGCCGGGGAGCTGTTTTTT. Translated, it gives CASSLLLRVAGELFF.

This clonotype was recorded many times. This rearrangement joins TRBV27 to TRBJ2-7, with 7 bases fitting TRBD1. Germline CDR1 and CDR2: MNHEY and SMNVEV (reference sequence). After removal of 2 bases from V and 3 bases from J, the junction contained 7 bases not matched to a gene. The CDR3 length is 15 residues. CDR3 sequence (DNA): TGTGCCAGCAGTTTAGCCCCGGGACAGTACTACGAGCAGTACTTC. It translates to CASSLAPGQYYEQYF.

CDR3 protein: CASSPWGQQYSNQPQHF. The CDR3 region has the DNA TGTGCCAGCAGTCCGTGGGGACAGCAGTATAGCAATCAGCCCCAGCATTTT. The V gene is TRBV28, the J gene TRBJ1-5; 7 bases line up with TRBD1. Germline values: CDR1 MDHEN, CDR2 SYDVKM. The CDR3 has 17 residues. V trimming: 5 bases; J trimming: 0 bases; junction bases outside the gene matches: 10.

In this sample, this clonotype turned up a few times. This chain joins TRBV29-1 and TRBJ2-3, with D unclear. Trimming removed 4 bases from V and 2 bases from J, with 7 bases in between. This CDR3 region has 12 residues. In germline, CDR1 is SQVTM, CDR2 ANQGSEA. This chain's CDR3 is CSVVGSTDTQYF. The CDR3 region has the DNA TGCAGCGTTGTGGGGTCCACAGATACGCAGTATTTT.

This chain uses TRBV4-3 with TRBJ1-5, with D unresolved. The CDR3 has 14 amino acids. V shed 3 bases and J shed 2 bases, with 8 bases lying between them. Per the germline V gene, CDR1 is LGHNA and CDR2 is YSLEER. CDR3 amino acids: CASSHLGGNQPQHF. The CDR3 region has the DNA TGCGCCAGCAGCCACTTGGGAGGCAATCAGCCCCAGCATTTT.

This clonotype appeared a few times. This chain connects TRBV5-1 to TRBJ2-2; possible D gene TRBD1, 5 bases. Germline CDR1 is SGHRS and CDR2 is YFSETQ. The CDR3 is 15 amino acids. V was cut by 1 base and J by 1 base, with 8 bases left in between. CDR3 sequence: CASSLYQGNTGELFF. CDR3 DNA: TGCGCCAGCAGCTTGTATCAGGGGAACACCGGGGAGCTGTTTTTT.

Written as DNA, the CDR3 is TGTGCAAGTCGCCCTTGCGCAGGAGCAGGGTGCTACGAGCAGTACTTC. Translation: CASRPCAGAGCYEQYF. The chain recombines TRBV12-2 with TRBJ2-7; no check of the table's D call, TRBD1, against the DNA was made. TRBV12-2 is described as a pseudogene. The CDR3 spans 16 residues.

This clonotype has only a few counts. The gene calls are TRBV20-1 and TRBJ1-2, with D uncertain. The CDR3 totals 14 residues. The germline V gene has CDR1 DFQATT and CDR2 SNEGSKA (reference sequence). V gave up 6 bases and J gave up 4 bases, with 18 bases separating them. CDR3 nucleotides: TGCAGTGCCGAGGTTATAGCTGGGATCTATGGCTACACCTTC. Translating gives CSAEVIAGIYGYTF.

This clonotype was counted many times. This chain links TRBV10-3 with TRBJ2-3; D remains ambiguous. Germline V lookup: CDR1 ENHRY, CDR2 SYGVKD. The length of the CDR3 is 13 residues. The ends were cut back, 4 bases at V and 4 bases at J, with 9 bases in the middle. In nucleotides, the CDR3 is TGTGCCATCAGTGTAGCATCCGCAGATACGCAGTATTTT. This sequence encodes CAISVASADTQYF.

The chain recombines TRBV29-1 with TRBJ2-5, with 8 bases matching TRBD1. This CDR3 spans 14 amino acids. The ends lost 4 bases at V and 4 bases at J; junction bases unmatched: 8. Germline loops: CDR1 SQVTM, CDR2 ANQGSEA. CDR3 in DNA: TGCAGCGTTGGGACAGGGATTTCCTCAGAGACCCAGTACTTC. Residues: CSVGTGISSETQYF.

The chain recombines TRBV29-1 with TRBJ2-3, with 9 bases lining up with TRBD1. This CDR3 contains 14 residues. With 4 bases clipped from V and 4 bases from J, the junction kept 6 bases outside the gene matches. The V gene's germline CDR1 is SQVTM and CDR2 ANQGSEA. CDR3 DNA sequence: TGCAGCGTTGCTAGGACAGGGGTTGCAGATACGCAGTATTTT. Residues: CSVARTGVADTQYF.

The sample holds one count of this clonotype. This chain joins TRBV29-1 and TRBJ2-7; 7 bases map to TRBD1. The CDR3 has 12 amino acids. V gave up 6 bases and J gave up 3 bases; unmatched junction bases: 5. Per the germline V gene, CDR1 is SQVTM and CDR2 is ANQGSEA. CDR3 in DNA: TGCAGCGTGTCACAGGGGAGCTACGAGCAGTACTTC. Protein: CSVSQGSYEQYF.

The genes are TRBV7-3 and TRBJ1-1; D call uncertain. Trimming took 3 bases from V and 5 from J, leaving 10 bases between them. The CDR3 loop spans 13 amino acids. In germline, CDR1 is SGHTA, CDR2 FQGTGA. The CDR3 bases are TGTGCCAGCAGCTTCCCACAGCGGACTGAAGCTTTCTTT. It is translated as CASSFPQRTEAFF.

The CDR3 bases are TGTGCCAGCAGCCGACAGGGCCTAACCACAGATACGCAGTATTTT. This encodes CASSRQGLTTDTQYF. The chain carries TRBV11-2 and TRBJ2-3, with TRBD1 matching 7 bases. The V and J ends lost 5 bases and 2 bases, in that order; junction bases with no gene match: 7. CDR1 and CDR2 (germline): SGHAT, FQNNGV. This CDR3 has 15 amino acids. The variable domain in full, with the rest retrieved from reference TRBV11-2 and TRBJ2-3, is EAGVAQSPRYKIIEKRQSVAFWCNPISGHATLYWYQQILGQGPKLLIQFQNNGVVDDSQLPKDRFSAERLKGVDSTLKIQPAKLEDSAVYLCASSRQGLTTDTQYFGPGTRLTVL.

The chain joins TRBV7-2 to TRBJ2-7, with 8 bases matching TRBD2. Germline V gene data show CDR1 as SGHTA and CDR2 as FQGNSA. V dropped 5 bases and J dropped 2; count of bases not matched to a gene: 8. The CDR3 sequence is 15 residues long. The CDR3 region is CASSQYHSGAYEQYF. In nucleotides, the CDR3 is TGTGCCAGCAGCCAATACCATAGCGGGGCCTACGAGCAGTACTTC.

The chain has TRBV9 and TRBJ1-6, with D possibly matching TRBD1 (6 bases). Germline CDR1 is SGDLS and CDR2 is YYNGEE. This CDR3 is 16 amino acids long. V was cut by 3 bases and J by 0 bases, with 10 bases left in between. The CDR3, as DNA: TGTGCCAGCAGCGGGGGGGGGGCCTCCTATAATTCACCCCTCCACTTT. Protein product: CASSGGGASYNSPLHF.

The chain combines TRBV28 with TRBJ2-7; D is possibly TRBD1 (7 bases). Germline CDR1 MDHEN, CDR2 SYDVKM. The length of the CDR3 is 14 residues. The V and J ends lost 4 bases and 2 bases respectively, with 12 bases between them. The CDR3 protein is CASSSGDRPYEQYF. For the CDR3, the DNA is TGTGCCAGCAGTTCGGGGGACAGACCCTACGAGCAGTACTTC.

This clonotype was seen only once. V usage is TRBV2 and J usage is TRBJ2-3, with a tentative D call TRBD1 (6 bases). The V gene's germline CDR1 is SNHLY and CDR2 FYNNEI. Trimming took 7 bases from V and 0 from J, leaving 11 bases between them. The CDR3 is made up of 14 amino acids. CDR3 nucleotide sequence: TGTGCCAGCAAGAGGGGGAGTAGCACAGATACGCAGTATTTT. Translated: CASKRGSSTDTQYF. Full variable domain (missing parts from reference TRBV2 and TRBJ2-3): EPEVTQTPSHQVTQMGQEVILRCVPISNHLYFYWYRQILGQKVEFLVSFYNNEISEKSEIFDDQFSVERPDGSNFTLKIRSTKLEDSAMYFCASKRGSSTDTQYFGPGTRLTVL.

This clonotype was detected a few times. V is TRBV20-1 and J is TRBJ2-5; TRBD2 agrees at 7 bases. Germline V gives CDR1 DFQATT, CDR2 SNEGSKA (reference sequence). Trimming removed 5 bases from V and 1 base from J; junction bases left unmatched: 4. The CDR3 covers 13 residues. In DNA, the CDR3 is TGCAGTGCTGGGAGGGAGGGCCAAGAGACCCAGTACTTC. Translated, it gives CSAGREGQETQYF.

CDR3 amino acids: CASSYWPGTDYGYTF. CDR3 DNA: TGTGCCAGCAGTTACTGGCCCGGGACGGACTATGGCTACACCTTC. The chain has TRBV6-5 and TRBJ1-2; D might be TRBD1 (5 bases). The germline gives CDR1 MNHEY, CDR2 SVGAGI. The CDR3 runs 15 residues. With 1 base removed from V and 3 bases from J, the gap between germline ends came to 12 bases.

This clonotype was observed a handful of times. The chain has TRBV28 and TRBJ1-2; a weak D match, TRBD1 (6 bases). This CDR3 is 12 amino acids long. The germline V gene has CDR1 MDHEN and CDR2 SYDVKM. Trimming left V 8 bases short and J 0 bases short, with 7 bases between. The CDR3 sequence: CASGDTNYGYTF. Here the CDR3 DNA reads TGTGCCAGCGGGGACACTAACTATGGCTACACCTTC.

The chain is built from TRBV27 and TRBJ2-5, with D possibly matching TRBD1 (5 bases). CDR3 length: 13 amino acids. With 6 bases removed from V and 4 bases from J, the gap between germline ends came to 12 bases. Germline-derived CDR1 and CDR2 are MNHEY and SMNVEV (reference sequence). DNA of the CDR3: TGTGCCAGCAGCCCCAGGGTACGAGAGACCCAGTACTTC. Translation gives CASSPRVRETQYF.

A few counts support this clonotype. The V call is TRBV11-1, the J call TRBJ2-5; 9 positions match TRBD2. Germline V gives CDR1 SGHAT, CDR2 FQDESV (reference sequence). The junction had 5 bases not matched to a gene; V was cut back by 5 bases and J by 1 base. This CDR3 is 15 amino acids long. The CDR3: CASSGLAGAQETQYF. The CDR3 region has the DNA TGTGCCAGCAGCGGATTAGCGGGGGCCCAAGAGACCCAGTACTTC.